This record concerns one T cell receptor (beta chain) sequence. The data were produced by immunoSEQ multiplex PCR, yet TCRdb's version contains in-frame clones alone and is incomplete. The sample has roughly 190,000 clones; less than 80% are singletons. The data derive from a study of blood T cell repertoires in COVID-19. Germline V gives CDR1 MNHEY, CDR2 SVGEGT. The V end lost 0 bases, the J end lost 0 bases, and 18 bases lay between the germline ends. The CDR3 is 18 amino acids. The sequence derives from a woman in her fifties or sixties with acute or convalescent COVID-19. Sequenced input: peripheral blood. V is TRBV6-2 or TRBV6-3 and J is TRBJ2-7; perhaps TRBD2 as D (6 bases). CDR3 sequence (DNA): TGTGCCAGCAGTTACTCGACGGGGAGGCGGGTAAGCTCCTACGAGCAGTACTTC. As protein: CASSYSTGRRVSSYEQYF.